These 21 T cell receptor beta chains originate from one sample sequenced in a study of T cell responses to AZD1222 COVID-19 vaccine. Measured with immunoSEQ multiplex PCR; TCRdb has only the in-frame clones, and not every one. This table has over 130,000 clones, roughly 90% appearing once. This sample comprised peripheral blood, obtained 28 days after the second AZD1222 dose. These receptors came from an adult who received the AZD1222 COVID-19 vaccine.

This rearrangement joins TRBV11-2 to TRBJ2-1, with TRBD2 matching 11 bases. The V segment lost 1 base and the J segment 4 bases; nucleotides outside the gene matches: 3. This CDR3 is 16 amino acids long. From germline, CDR1 is SGHAT and CDR2 FQNNGV. The DNA of the CDR3 is TGTGCCAGCAGCTTAGTCGCTAGCGGGAGGTACAATGAGCAGTTCTTC. Translation: CASSLVASGRYNEQFF.

The chain links TRBV3-1 (or the pseudogene TRBV3-2) to TRBJ2-1, with 7 bases lining up with TRBD2. J lost 0 bases, V lost 2 bases, and 10 bases had no gene match. The CDR3 covers 18 residues. Germline CDR1 LGHDT, CDR2 YNNKEL (reference sequence). The CDR3 nucleotides are TGTGCCAGCAGCCAAACCCTTTCTAGCGGAAGCTCCTACAATGAGCAGTTCTTC. This encodes CASSQTLSSGSSYNEQFF.

The chain carries TRBV4-3 and TRBJ2-2; D gene ambiguous. CDR1 is LGHNA, CDR2 YSLEER, per germline. Trimming removed 0 bases from V and 5 bases from J, with 10 bases in between. The CDR3 is made up of 15 amino acids. DNA for the CDR3: TGCGCCAGCAGCCAAGAGGTGGGTCGGACCGGGGAGCTGTTTTTT. Encoded protein: CASSQEVGRTGELFF.

The chain couples TRBV6-6 to TRBJ1-6; no clear D gene. There are 14 residues in the CDR3. Trimming shortened V by 5 bases and J by 7 bases, and 12 bases separated the two germline ends. The V gene's germline CDR1 is MNHNY and CDR2 SVGAGI (reference sequence). CDR3 region: CASSRRTANSPLHF. DNA of the CDR3: TGTGCCAGCAGTCGGAGGACGGCGAATTCACCCCTCCACTTT.

This clone was seen only once. This chain joins TRBV18 and TRBJ2-7, with 10 bases matching TRBD1. The CDR3 consists of 16 residues. Germline loops: CDR1 KGHSH, CDR2 LQKENI. The trim removed 5 bases at V and 4 bases at J, leaving 11 bases unmatched. CDR3 bases: TGTGCCAGCTCATCGCTGAACGGGACAGGGGCGTACGAGCAGTACGTC. This sequence encodes CASSSLNGTGAYEQYV.

The chain is built from TRBV24-1 and TRBJ1-2; the match to TRBD1 covers 9 bases. The CDR3 loop spans 15 amino acids. The V gene end was trimmed by 4 bases and the J gene end by 4 bases; junction bases not matched to a gene: 6. Germline-derived CDR1 and CDR2 are KGHDR and SFDVKD. The CDR3 region has the DNA TGTGCCACCAGTGACCCGGGACAGGGAGGCTATGGCTACACCTTC. This encodes CATSDPGQGGYGYTF.

This chain connects TRBV3-1 (or the pseudogene TRBV3-2) to TRBJ1-3; TRBD1 is a possible D gene (6 bases). The CDR3 sequence is 15 residues long. Germline assignment: CDR1 LGHDT and CDR2 YNNKEL (reference sequence). V shed 1 base and J shed 3 bases, with 10 bases lying between them. The CDR3: CASSQVQGGGNTIYF. CDR3 coding DNA: TGTGCCAGCAGCCAAGTACAGGGTGGTGGAAACACCATATATTTT.

This chain links TRBV19 with TRBJ1-1; TRBD1 matches at 9 bases. The CDR3 has 16 amino acids. Per germline, CDR1 LNHDA and CDR2 SQIVND (reference sequence). V was clipped by 7 bases and J by 0 bases; unmatched bases: 9. The CDR3 here is CASKWGGQGMNTEAFF. CDR3 sequence (DNA): TGTGCCAGTAAGTGGGGTGGACAGGGGATGAACACTGAAGCTTTCTTT. Using reference TRBV19 and TRBJ1-1 for the parts outside the CDR3, the full variable domain is DGGITQSPKYLFRKEGQNVTLSCEQNLNHDAMYWYRQDPGQGLRLIYYSQIVNDFQKGDIAEGYSVSREKKESFPLTVTSAQKNPTAFYLCASKWGGQGMNTEAFFGQGTRLTVV.

The gene calls are TRBV5-1 and TRBJ2-2, with 7 bases lining up with TRBD1. The CDR3 extends over 18 amino acids. Germline values: CDR1 SGHRS, CDR2 YFSETQ. J gave up 3 bases and V 4 bases, and 15 bases lay outside the gene matches. CDR3: CASSRKPTGKGDTGELFF. The CDR3 DNA reads as TGCGCCAGCAGCCGGAAACCGACAGGGAAGGGGGACACCGGGGAGCTGTTTTTT.

This chain links TRBV3-1 (or the pseudogene TRBV3-2) with TRBJ2-5; 7 bases line up with TRBD2. Germline-derived CDR1 and CDR2 are LGHDT and YNNKEL (reference sequence). The CDR3 has 15 residues. V trimming: 4 bases; J trimming: 5 bases; junction bases outside the gene matches: 10. DNA of the CDR3: TGTGCCAGCAGCCTTACGACTAGCCCCCGGGAGACCCAGTACTTC. Translation gives CASSLTTSPRETQYF.

The J gene is TRBJ2-1, the V gene TRBV7-8; D is unclear. V lost 4 bases to trimming and J lost 6 bases, with 13 bases between them. Germline V gene sequence: CDR1 SGHVS, CDR2 FQNEAQ. CDR3 length: 14 residues. For the CDR3, the DNA is TGTGCCAGCAGCTCGCTGATAGGGCTCAATGAGCAGTTCTTC. Residues: CASSSLIGLNEQFF.

Turning to this clone: The sample has other DNA sequences that encode this CDR3 too. The chain links TRBV5-1 to TRBJ2-5; 7 bases match TRBD2. Trimming at V came to 2 bases and at J to 2 bases, leaving 9 bases not matched to a gene. Looked up from germline, CDR1 is SGHRS and CDR2 is YFSETQ. This CDR3 region has 16 residues. CDR3 nucleotide sequence: TGCGCCAGCAGCTTAGGAGGGAGGGGCGGACAAGAGACCCAGTACTTC. Its protein product is CASSLGGRGGQETQYF.

V is TRBV27 and J is TRBJ1-5; D is possibly TRBD1 (5 bases). The V end lost 2 bases, the J end lost 6 bases, and 11 bases lay between the germline ends. Germline V gene sequence: CDR1 MNHEY, CDR2 SMNVEV (reference sequence). The CDR3 is 14 residues long. DNA for the CDR3: TGTGCCAGCAGTTTAGCCAGGGTCGCTCAGCCCCAGCATTTT. Translating it yields CASSLARVAQPQHF.

This chain connects TRBV4-1 to TRBJ1-2; TRBD1 might be the D (5 bases). Germline assignment: CDR1 MGHRA and CDR2 YSYEKL. CDR3 length: 16 amino acids. V was shortened by 1 base and J by 0 bases, with 12 bases between the two germline ends. In DNA form, the CDR3 reads TGCGCCAGCAGCCAAGCTGCGACAGACGCTAACTATGGCTACACCTTC. Encoded protein: CASSQAATDANYGYTF.

A word on this clone: Other DNA sequences from this sample encode an identical CDR3 as well. This chain joins TRBV28 and TRBJ2-6; unclear D gene. The CDR3 length is 15 residues. CDR1 and CDR2 (germline): MDHEN, SYDVKM. V lost 5 bases, J lost 0 bases, and 8 bases lay in between. The CDR3 loop is CASSRAGSGANVLTF. The CDR3 DNA sequence: TGTGCCAGCAGTAGGGCCGGCTCTGGGGCCAACGTCCTGACTTTC.

This clone was detected a few times. The rearrangement joins TRBV6-6 to TRBJ2-7; D call uncertain. This CDR3 comprises 15 residues. V gave up 4 bases and J gave up 1 base, with 14 bases separating them. The germline V gene has CDR1 MNHNY and CDR2 SVGAGI (reference sequence). This CDR3 is CASSSLRPPSYEQYV. As DNA, the CDR3 is TGTGCCAGCAGTTCCTTGCGGCCTCCTTCCTACGAGCAGTACGTC.

This chain links TRBV7-8 with TRBJ1-5; D not certain. Germline assignment: CDR1 SGHVS and CDR2 FQNEAQ. With 5 bases removed from V and 6 bases from J, the gap between germline ends came to 20 bases. The CDR3 covers 16 residues. CDR3: CASSPLIDPGRQPQHF. CDR3 DNA sequence: TGTGCCAGCAGCCCACTAATCGACCCGGGCCGTCAGCCCCAGCATTTT. Variable domain in full (rest from reference TRBV7-8 and TRBJ1-5): GAGVSQSPRYKVAKRGQDVALRCDPISGHVSLFWYQQALGQGPEFLTYFQNEAQLDKSGLPSDRFFAERPEGSVSTLKIQRTQQEDSAVYLCASSPLIDPGRQPQHFGDGTRLSIL.

The chain has TRBV28 and TRBJ2-7; possibly TRBD1 for D (6 bases). Trimming took 4 bases from V and 1 from J, leaving 14 bases between them. The CDR3 is 15 amino acids. The germline CDR1 and CDR2 sequences are MDHEN and SYDVKM. This chain's CDR3 is CASSSPAGVSYEQYF. The CDR3, as DNA: TGTGCCAGCAGTTCACCGGCAGGGGTATCCTACGAGCAGTACTTC.

In this sample, this clone turned up once. The V call is TRBV28, the J call TRBJ2-7, with D unclear. From germline, CDR1 is MDHEN and CDR2 SYDVKM. V was pared by 4 bases and J by 2 bases, with 9 bases between. The CDR3 has 13 residues. Written as DNA, the CDR3 is TGTGCCAGCAGTTCCCAGGTCCCCTACGAGCAGTACGTC. This encodes CASSSQVPYEQYV.

This chain links TRBV29-1 with TRBJ2-7; the D call may be TRBD1 or TRBD2 (5 bases each). Germline CDR1 SQVTM, CDR2 ANQGSEA. The CDR3 has 14 residues. The V and J ends lost 4 bases and 1 base respectively, with 14 bases between them. This CDR3 is CSVVERDRSYEQYF. The CDR3 bases are TGCAGCGTTGTGGAAAGGGACCGTTCCTACGAGCAGTACTTC.

V usage is TRBV2 and J usage is TRBJ2-7; no clear D. The V end was cut by 7 bases, the J end by 5 bases, with 15 bases between. The CDR3 runs 13 residues. Germline values: CDR1 SNHLY, CDR2 FYNNEI. CDR3 DNA sequence: TGTGCCAGCACATATTCAGCCCGAGACGAGCAGTACTTC. It translates to CASTYSARDEQYF.